A single sample gave rise to the 30 T cell receptor beta chains below, sequenced in a study of neurological immune-mediated disorders. MiXCR, applied by TCRdb to the 5' RACE reads, yields one record per CDR3 protein. The sample contains 25,000 to 35,000 distinct CDR3 sequences, 10% to 15% of which appear only once. The sample comprised PBMCs. Receptors were obtained from a man aged 60-69 years in good health.

This clonotype rates as medium-sized (0.01 to 0.1%). The gene calls are TRBV5-1 and TRBJ2-3; 12 bases align to TRBD2. V gave up 2 bases and J gave up 8 bases; unmatched junction bases: 12. The CDR3 is 17 amino acids. Looked up from germline, CDR1 is SGHRS and CDR2 is YFSETQ. CDR3 loop: CASSLTASGGAKGTQYF. The CDR3 nucleotides read TGCGCCAGCAGCTTAACTGCTAGCGGGGGGGCAAAGGGTACGCAGTATTTT.

The CDR3 DNA reads as TGTGCCAGCAGCCATGGGCAGGACGGGGAAAAACTGTTTTTT. Its protein is CASSHGQDGEKLFF. The chain links TRBV7-8 to TRBJ1-4; no firm D call. Germline V gene data show CDR1 as SGHVS and CDR2 as FQNEAQ. V dropped 5 bases and J dropped 8 bases, with 15 bases sitting between them. The CDR3 has 14 amino acids.

This clonotype was picked up many times. The chain uses TRBV12-3 or TRBV12-4 and TRBJ2-2, with TRBD2 matching over 7 bases. The V and J ends lost 5 bases and 5 bases, in that order; junction bases with no gene match: 8. This CDR3 region has 15 residues. The CDR3: CASSPSGRKTGELFF. CDR3 in DNA: TGTGCCAGCAGTCCGTCCGGGAGGAAGACCGGGGAGCTGTTTTTT.

This clonotype was observed at least ten times. The V gene is TRBV3-1, the J gene TRBJ1-2, with 7 bases lining up with TRBD1. Germline CDR1 reads LGHDT; CDR2 reads YNNKEL (reference sequence). Germline trimming cut 4 bases from V and 10 bases from J; bases unmatched to any gene: 9. The CDR3 length is 13 residues. The CDR3 bases are TGTGCCAGCAGCCCCCGTCCCGGGACAGACTACACCTTC. The encoded protein is CASSPRPGTDYTF.

This clonotype appeared many times. CDR3 sequence: CSANSRGSNQPQHF. In nucleotides, the CDR3 is TGCAGTGCAAACTCCAGGGGAAGCAATCAGCCCCAGCATTTT. The V and J genes are TRBV20-1 and TRBJ1-5; weak D call: TRBD1 (6 bases). This CDR3 has 14 residues. Germline-derived CDR1 and CDR2 are DFQATT and SNEGSKA (reference sequence). V was trimmed by 6 bases and J by 1 base, leaving 13 bases between them.

There are many counts of this clonotype. The chain joins TRBV12-3 or TRBV12-4 to TRBJ1-2, with 8 bases identical to TRBD1. Trimming removed 6 bases from V and 8 bases from J; junction bases left unmatched: 14. This CDR3 spans 15 amino acids. CDR3 coding DNA: TGTGCCAGCAGCAAAAAAGGTCCAGGGGGCCGGGGCTACACCTTC. Its translation: CASSKKGPGGRGYTF.

This clonotype appeared many times. The chain employs TRBV7-9 and TRBJ2-3; D may be TRBD1 (6 bases). Per germline, CDR1 SEHNR and CDR2 FQNEAQ (reference sequence). This CDR3 is built from 14 residues. V shed 8 bases and J shed 1 base, with 13 bases lying between them. CDR3 sequence (DNA): TGTGCCAGCGTGACAGGTCGGGGCACAGATACGCAGTATTTT. Residues: CASVTGRGTDTQYF.

This clonotype showed up many times. The chain combines TRBV6-5 with TRBJ2-1, with 7 bases identical to TRBD2. The V gene end was trimmed by 6 bases and the J gene end by 2 bases; junction bases not matched to a gene: 10. In germline, CDR1 is MNHEY, CDR2 SVGAGI. CDR3 size: 16 residues. The CDR3 region has the DNA TGTGCCAGCAGCCCTCACTGGCGGGGGACCTACAATGAGCAGTTCTTC. Protein: CASSPHWRGTYNEQFF.

Worth noting for this clonotype: This clone may be a read error of a much larger clone one base away. V gene TRBV6-2 or TRBV6-3 combines with J gene TRBJ2-1; 11 nucleotides align to TRBD2. Germline V gene lookup returns CDR1 MNHEY and CDR2 SVGEGT. The CDR3 has 14 amino acids. Losses at the gene ends were 6 bases for V and 9 bases for J; bases not matched to a gene: 7. Here the CDR3 reads CASRITSGSVEQFF. CDR3 sequence (DNA): TGTGCCAGCAGAATAACTAGCGGGAGCGTTGAGCAGTTCTTC.

This clonotype was counted ten times or more. The rearrangement uses TRBV12-3 or TRBV12-4 and TRBJ1-2; TRBD1 agrees at 10 bases. The CDR3 is 12 residues long. V was clipped by 11 bases and J by 2 bases; unmatched bases: 2. This chain's CDR3 is CASTGGNYGYTF. The CDR3 bases are TGTGCCTCGACAGGGGGCAACTATGGCTACACCTTC.

This clonotype was seen many times. The chain combines TRBV5-6 with TRBJ2-7; 7 positions agree with TRBD1. The V gene end was trimmed by 0 bases and the J gene end by 3 bases; junction bases not matched to a gene: 3. Per germline, CDR1 SGHDT and CDR2 YYEEEE. The CDR3 is 14 amino acids. In nucleotides, the CDR3 is TGTGCCAGCAGCTTGGGACAGGGATACTACGAGCAGTACTTC. As protein: CASSLGQGYYEQYF.

This clonotype has at least ten counts. This rearrangement joins TRBV5-1 to TRBJ2-6, with a weak D call TRBD1 (5 bases). The V gene's germline CDR1 is SGHRS and CDR2 YFSETQ. V was trimmed by 4 bases and J by 0 bases, leaving 23 bases between them. This CDR3 contains 20 residues. Written as DNA, the CDR3 is TGCGCCAGCAGCGGGGCAAAAAAGGGGCGCGGTACCTCTGGGGCCAACGTCCTGACTTTC. This gives the protein CASSGAKKGRGTSGANVLTF.

This clonotype was found a few times. A single base separates this from a much larger clone, so it may be a read error. The V and J genes are TRBV27 and TRBJ2-5, with D unclear. CDR1 and CDR2 (germline): MNHEY, SMNVEV (reference sequence). The CDR3 totals 14 residues. CDR3 sequence reads: CSSSSRRGQETQYF. CDR3 in DNA: TGTTCCAGCAGTTCCCGCCGTGGTCAAGAGACCCAGTACTTC.

This clonotype was recorded at least ten times. The chain joins TRBV5-1 to TRBJ2-7; 8 bases match TRBD1. V dropped 4 bases and J dropped 3; count of bases not matched to a gene: 6. CDR1 is SGHRS, CDR2 YFSETQ, per germline. This CDR3 contains 14 residues. The CDR3 protein is CASSGTGGIYEQYF. The CDR3 DNA reads as TGCGCCAGCAGCGGAACAGGGGGTATCTACGAGCAGTACTTC.

In regard to this clonotype: The junction and the germline gene differ at one end; a read error may be behind it. The chain links TRBV12-3 or TRBV12-4 to TRBJ2-3, with 10 bases aligning to TRBD2. The CDR3 runs 18 residues. CDR3 sequence reads: CANSPGPVLAGDTDTKYF. The CDR3 DNA is TGTGCCAACAGTCCCGGCCCCGTGCTAGCGGGGGACACAGATACGAAGTATTTT.

Judged by abundance, this clonotype is medium-sized. The gene calls are TRBV4-3 and TRBJ2-1; D may match TRBD1 or TRBD2 (6 bases each). V was cut by 5 bases and J by 6 bases, with 20 bases left in between. CDR1 and CDR2 from the germline V gene are LGHNA and YSLEER. CDR3 size: 16 residues. DNA for the CDR3: TGCGCCAGCAGCTCGAGGGTAGGCAGGGGACTCAATGAGCAGTTCTTC. This encodes CASSSRVGRGLNEQFF.

Ten or more counts support this clonotype. The V gene is TRBV5-1, the J gene TRBJ1-1; no clear D gene. Trimming stripped 0 bases from V and 0 bases from J, with 9 bases between. The CDR3 spans 15 residues. CDR1 is SGHRS and CDR2 is YFSETQ in the germline V gene. CDR3 region: CASSLGTPVNTEAFF. CDR3 coding DNA: TGCGCCAGCAGCTTGGGAACCCCAGTGAACACTGAAGCTTTCTTT.

This clonotype was seen a handful of times. The chain employs TRBV14 and TRBJ2-1; the match to TRBD1 covers 8 bases. V was clipped by 2 bases and J by 5 bases; unmatched bases: 5. CDR3 length: 15 amino acids. Germline CDR1 is SGHDN and CDR2 is FVKESK. CDR3 region: CASSQLDRGNNEQFF. CDR3 DNA sequence: TGTGCCAGCAGCCAATTAGACAGGGGTAACAATGAGCAGTTCTTC.

This clonotype was seen ten or more times. This chain joins TRBV5-6 and TRBJ2-7; a possible D gene is TRBD2 (6 bases). V shed 9 bases and J shed 6 bases, with 13 bases lying between them. CDR1 is SGHDT and CDR2 is YYEEEE in the germline V gene. This CDR3 region has 11 residues. The CDR3 nucleotides read TGTGCCACCCTCAGAGCGGGCGAGCAGTACTTC. Translation: CATLRAGEQYF.

This clonotype was counted at least ten times. This chain joins TRBV11-2 and TRBJ2-7; tentatively, D is TRBD1 (6 bases). The length of the CDR3 is 14 residues. CDR1 is SGHAT and CDR2 is FQNNGV in the germline V gene. V shed 4 bases and J shed 1 base, with 11 bases lying between them. CDR3 loop: CASSSIQGSYEQYF. CDR3 nucleotides: TGTGCCAGCAGCTCAATACAGGGATCCTACGAGCAGTACTTC.

This clonotype occurred many times. This rearrangement joins TRBV20-1 to TRBJ2-2, with D hard to call. CDR3 length equals 13 residues. Germline V gene lookup returns CDR1 DFQATT and CDR2 SNEGSKA (reference sequence). V was shortened by 3 bases and J by 2 bases, with 7 bases between the two germline ends. This chain's CDR3 is CSASTDNTGELFF. The DNA for the CDR3 is TGCAGTGCTAGTACAGACAACACCGGGGAGCTGTTTTTT.

Concerning this clonotype itself: A much larger clone differs from this one at a single base, so this may be a read error. The chain carries TRBV27 and TRBJ2-7; D is perhaps TRBD2 (5 bases). This CDR3 spans 13 amino acids. V dropped 8 bases and J dropped 2 bases, with 13 bases sitting between them. In germline, CDR1 is MNHEY, CDR2 SMNVEV (reference sequence). CDR3 DNA sequence: TGTGCCAGCGGAAAAACCGGGACCTACGAGCAGTACTTC. Translating gives CASGKTGTYEQYF.

There are many counts of this clonotype. The gene calls are TRBV7-2 and TRBJ2-7, with TRBD2 matching 9 bases. Germline trimming cut 5 bases from V and 2 bases from J; bases unmatched to any gene: 10. CDR1 and CDR2 from the germline V gene are SGHTA and FQGNSA. The CDR3 is 16 amino acids. In nucleotides, the CDR3 is TGTGCCAGCAGCCAGCCGGATGGCGGGAGGGCCTACGAGCAGTACTTC. Its protein product is CASSQPDGGRAYEQYF.

The J gene is TRBJ2-3, the V gene TRBV5-1; TRBD1 is a possible D gene (5 bases). The CDR3 has 14 amino acids. Germline V CDR1 and CDR2: SGHRS, YFSETQ. CDR3 coding DNA: TGCGACAGTAGCCGACAGCAGAACACAGATACGCAGTATTTT. It codes for CDSSRQQNTDTQYF.

Worth noting for this clonotype: One end of the junction fails to match germline, which may point to a read error. The rearrangement joins TRBV27 to TRBJ2-1, with TRBD2 matching over 11 bases. The CDR3 sequence is 18 residues long. The germline V gene has CDR1 MNHEY and CDR2 SMNVEV (reference sequence). The CDR3 nucleotides are TGTGCCAGCAGTTCTATAGCGGGGGGGACTTCGCTCTACAATGAGAAGTTCTTC. The encoded protein is CASSSIAGGTSLYNEKFF.

Turning to this clonotype: One end of the junction fails to match germline, which may point to a read error. The chain joins TRBV29-1 to TRBJ1-4; no clear D gene. The CDR3 totals 13 residues. Per germline, CDR1 SQVTM and CDR2 ANQGSEA. This CDR3 reads CSLAAGYGEKLLF. The CDR3 coding sequence is TGCAGCTTGGCGGCGGGGTATGGCGAAAAACTGCTTTTT.

There are many counts of this clonotype. V is TRBV5-5 and J is TRBJ2-7, with TRBD1 matching over 9 bases. The length of the CDR3 is 15 residues. V gave up 0 bases and J gave up 6 bases; unmatched junction bases: 7. Germline V CDR1 and CDR2: SGHKS, YYEKEE (reference sequence). CDR3 sequence reads: CASSLAGTGSVEQYF. The CDR3 DNA follows: TGTGCCAGCAGCTTGGCTGGGACAGGGTCCGTCGAGCAGTACTTC.

There are many counts of this clonotype. This chain links TRBV29-1 with TRBJ2-1, with 10 positions matching TRBD2. V shed 3 bases and J 8 bases; nucleotides not matched to a gene: 4. CDR3 size: 13 residues. Germline V gene sequence: CDR1 SQVTM, CDR2 ANQGSEA. CDR3 residues: CSVDLAGVYEQFF. The CDR3 DNA sequence: TGCAGCGTTGATCTAGCGGGAGTCTATGAGCAGTTCTTC.

This clonotype occurred many times. The V call is TRBV12-3 or TRBV12-4, the J call TRBJ2-1, with 9 nucleotides matching TRBD2. This CDR3 region has 16 residues. Trimming took 2 bases from V and 4 from J; bases not matched to a gene: 6. CDR3 nucleotide sequence: TGTGCCAGCAGTTTATACGCGGGAGGGGGATACAATGAGCAGTTCTTC. Residues: CASSLYAGGGYNEQFF.

In its sample, this clonotype was seen many times. The chain carries TRBV20-1 and TRBJ1-6; D gene unclear. CDR3 length: 17 residues. V lost 3 bases, J lost 0 bases, and 15 bases lay in between. From germline, CDR1 is DFQATT and CDR2 SNEGSKA (reference sequence). DNA of the CDR3: TGCAGTGCTAGTCGAAGAGGGCCCAGCTCCTATAATTCACCCCTCCACTTT. This sequence encodes CSASRRGPSSYNSPLHF.